This T cell receptor beta chain was retrieved from a study of cytomegalovirus exposure and HLA in healthy donors. For the study at large: Membership in the Caucasian-associated ancestry cluster was found for 81% of almost 400 genotyped donors.

Worth noting for this clone: What it binds is not known.

The CDR3 totals 14 residues. Germline V gene lookup returns CDR1 WNHNN and CDR2 SYGVQD (reference sequence). The trim removed 5 bases at V and 8 bases at J, leaving 4 bases unmatched. Study conclusions and caveats: Altogether, 150 or so TCR beta chains were recorded as cytomegalovirus-associated. Through in vitro validation, a few CMV-associated chains were shown to be specific for CMV antigens.

Primers: 60 Vbeta forward and 13 Jbeta reverse. Using immunoSEQ multiplex PCR, the repertoire was profiled, and TCRdb retains in-frame clones only, with some absent. The sample lists about 120,000 clones; roughly three fifths were seen once. The sequencing input was PBMCs. This receptor was identified in a woman between 35 and 50 years old in good health and CMV-seropositive. The chain combines TRBV10-1 with TRBJ2-1; 12 nucleotides match TRBD2. CDR3 sequence: CASSPSGGADEQFF. In nucleotides, the CDR3 is TGCGCCAGCAGTCCTAGCGGGGGGGCAGATGAGCAGTTCTTC.